Below are 18 T cell receptor beta chains sequenced from a single sample in a study of human T cells and chemical hapten exposure. Time point: pre-sensitization, week 0. Treatment indicated: therapeutic diphenylcyclopropenone sensitization with weekly scalp DPC. MiXCR was run by TCRdb on the RACE reads, yielding one entry per CDR3 protein. The sample comprises 350,000 to 450,000 distinct CDR3 sequences, around 5.5% of which are singletons, and 2.5% to 3% rests with the top ten. This specimen consisted of whole blood, obtained in connection with sensitization to the hapten diphenylcyclopropenone (DPC). These receptors all stem from a woman in her 50s with alopecia areata. Some clones in this sample may be carry-over from other donors' samples.

This clonotype was observed at least ten times. The genes are TRBV12-3 or TRBV12-4 and TRBJ2-7; 8 nucleotides align to TRBD2. The V segment lost 2 bases and the J segment 6 bases; nucleotides outside the gene matches: 12. CDR3 length: 16 amino acids. DNA of the CDR3: TGTGCCAGCAGTTTATCTGGCGGGGGACTAGGTATCGAGCAGTACTTC. Its translation: CASSLSGGGLGIEQYF.

In its sample, this clonotype was seen many times. The genes are TRBV28 and TRBJ2-2; D is unclear. The germline gives CDR1 MDHEN, CDR2 SYDVKM. The CDR3 loop spans 12 amino acids. V lost 0 bases to trimming and J lost 5 bases, with 1 base between them. DNA for the CDR3: TGTGCCAGCAGTTTATGGACCGGGGAGCTGTTTTTT. This gives the protein CASSLWTGELFF. Full variable domain (outside the CDR3, taken from reference TRBV28 and TRBJ2-2): DVKVTQSSRYLVKRTGEKVFLECVQDMDHENMFWYRQDPGLGLRLIYFSYDVKMKEKGDIPEGYSVSREKKERFSLILESASTNQTSMYLCASSLWTGELFFGEGSRLTVL.

This clonotype has a handful of counts. The chain links TRBV12-3 or TRBV12-4 to TRBJ2-3, with D perhaps TRBD2 (6 bases). The V and J ends lost 0 bases and 3 bases respectively, with 10 bases between them. This CDR3 is 15 amino acids long. The CDR3: CASSLAASATDTQYF. In DNA, the CDR3 is TGTGCCAGCAGTTTAGCGGCTAGCGCGACAGATACGCAGTATTTT.

This clonotype was seen more than once but under ten times. The chain has TRBV12-3 or TRBV12-4 and TRBJ1-1; D unclear. This CDR3 is built from 12 residues. Trimming pared 6 bases from V and 3 bases from J, leaving 8 bases between. CDR3 sequence reads: CASRTRDTEAFF. The CDR3 DNA sequence: TGTGCCAGCAGGACAAGGGACACTGAAGCTTTCTTT.

This clonotype has a handful of counts. V gene TRBV29-1 combines with J gene TRBJ2-3; TRBD2 aligns across 12 bases. There are 14 residues in the CDR3. The junction had 10 bases not matched to a gene; V was cut back by 7 bases and J by 8 bases. CDR1 and CDR2 (germline): SQVTM, ANQGSEA. The CDR3 reads CSGRLAGVVVTQYF. For the CDR3, the DNA is TGCAGCGGCCGACTAGCGGGAGTAGTAGTTACGCAGTATTTT.

This clonotype was recorded many times. V is TRBV20-1 and J is TRBJ2-7, with no clear D. CDR1 and CDR2 (germline): DFQATT, SNEGSKA (reference sequence). This CDR3 has 12 amino acids. V was shortened by 0 bases and J by 2 bases, with 5 bases between the two germline ends. The CDR3 sequence is CSARDHTYEQYF. CDR3 DNA: TGCAGTGCTAGAGATCACACCTACGAGCAGTACTTC.

This clonotype was detected only once. The rearrangement joins TRBV5-4 to TRBJ2-5; no definite D call. Germline V gives CDR1 SGHNT, CDR2 YYREEE (reference sequence). V lost 1 base and J lost 1, with 5 bases in between. The CDR3 covers 13 residues. The CDR3 here is CASSLRLQETQYF. CDR3 DNA sequence: TGTGCCAGCAGCTTGAGGCTCCAAGAGACCCAGTACTTC.

The CDR3 sequence: CASSPNRDSPLHF. In DNA form, the CDR3 reads TGTGCCAGCAGCCCCAACAGGGACTCACCCCTCCACTTT. The J gene is TRBJ1-6, the V gene TRBV5-4, with D perhaps TRBD1 (6 bases). Trimming removed 4 bases from V and 10 bases from J, with 12 bases in between. The CDR3 sequence is 13 residues long. CDR1 and CDR2 from the germline V gene are SGHNT and YYREEE (reference sequence).

There are many counts of this clonotype. This chain joins TRBV11-2 and TRBJ2-7; 8 bases match TRBD1. The germline CDR1 and CDR2 sequences are SGHAT and FQNNGV. The length of the CDR3 is 15 residues. After removal of 5 bases from V and 2 bases from J, the junction contained 8 bases not matched to a gene. The CDR3 sequence: CASSPWTGTTYEQYF. The CDR3, as DNA: TGTGCCAGCAGCCCGTGGACAGGGACAACCTACGAGCAGTACTTC.

The genes are TRBV15 and TRBJ2-1, with TRBD2 matching over 8 bases. Germline loops: CDR1 LNHNV, CDR2 YYDKDF (reference sequence). Trimming took 0 bases from V and 7 from J; bases not matched to a gene: 8. This CDR3 is built from 16 residues. The CDR3 loop is CATSRERALAANEQFF. CDR3 nucleotides: TGTGCCACCAGCAGAGAGAGGGCACTAGCGGCTAATGAGCAGTTCTTC.

V and J are TRBV6-5 and TRBJ1-2; TRBD1 matches 8 bases. The length of the CDR3 is 16 residues. Trimming removed 6 bases from V and 8 bases from J; junction bases left unmatched: 17. CDR1 and CDR2 from the germline V gene are MNHEY and SVGAGI. CDR3 in amino acids: CASRPGTGLMSGGYTF. CDR3 DNA: TGTGCCAGCAGACCCGGGACAGGTCTAATGTCGGGGGGCTACACCTTC.

This clonotype was observed at least ten times. The chain employs TRBV7-3 and TRBJ1-3, with 7 bases that match TRBD1. CDR1 is SGHTA, CDR2 FQGTGA, per germline. The trim removed 5 bases at V and 2 bases at J, leaving 3 bases unmatched. CDR3 size: 14 residues. CDR3: CASSLQGAGNTIYF. The CDR3 DNA reads as TGTGCCAGCAGCCTCCAGGGGGCTGGAAACACCATATATTTT.

This clonotype was observed a few times. J is TRBJ2-3 and V is TRBV20-1; D is perhaps TRBD2 (5 bases). The ends were cut back, 6 bases at V and 2 bases at J, with 15 bases in the middle. In germline, CDR1 is DFQATT, CDR2 SNEGSKA (reference sequence). This CDR3 is built from 14 residues. In DNA, the CDR3 is TGCAGTGCCAGCCCGGACTCCTACACAGATACGCAGTATTTT. Its translation: CSASPDSYTDTQYF.

This clonotype has ten or more counts. This chain connects TRBV3-1 to TRBJ2-3; 9 bases line up with TRBD1. V was pared by 3 bases and J by 2 bases, with 6 bases of the junction left unmatched. The germline V gene encodes CDR1 LGHDT and CDR2 YNNKEL (reference sequence). This CDR3 contains 16 residues. For the CDR3, the DNA is TGTGCCAGCAGCCATGGGACAGGGAAGACCACAGATACGCAGTATTTT. This sequence encodes CASSHGTGKTTDTQYF.

V gene TRBV28 combines with J gene TRBJ1-2, with D perhaps TRBD1 (5 bases). From germline, CDR1 is MDHEN and CDR2 SYDVKM. The CDR3 spans 13 residues. V was clipped by 7 bases and J by 3 bases, with 12 bases between them. The CDR3 sequence: CASTFRQYYGYTF. The DNA of the CDR3 is TGTGCCAGCACTTTCCGACAGTACTATGGCTACACCTTC.

This clonotype was observed at least ten times. The gene calls are TRBV10-3 and TRBJ2-7, with D tentatively TRBD1 (5 bases). The CDR3 sequence is 14 residues long. V dropped 6 bases and J dropped 0 bases, with 12 bases sitting between them. Germline values: CDR1 ENHRY, CDR2 SYGVKD. The CDR3 reads CAIRDTIRSYEQYF. The CDR3 DNA sequence: TGTGCCATCAGGGACACTATTCGCTCCTACGAGCAGTACTTC.

The chain recombines TRBV29-1 with TRBJ2-3; 8 bases match TRBD2. This CDR3 is 16 amino acids long. The junction had 12 bases not matched to a gene; V was cut back by 6 bases and J by 1 base. Germline-derived CDR1 and CDR2 are SQVTM and ANQGSEA. In DNA form, the CDR3 reads TGCAGCGTCACAACCCGGGCGGGAGGTGGCACAGATACGCAGTATTTT. Amino acids: CSVTTRAGGGTDTQYF.

This clonotype was seen many times. J is TRBJ2-3 and V is TRBV20-1; D unclear. V was cut by 5 bases and J by 7 bases, with 16 bases left in between. CDR1 is DFQATT and CDR2 is SNEGSKA in the germline V gene (reference sequence). CDR3 length equals 13 residues. The CDR3 bases are TGCAGTGCTTACCCGGTCACTGGGTATACGCAGTATTTT. Its translation: CSAYPVTGYTQYF.